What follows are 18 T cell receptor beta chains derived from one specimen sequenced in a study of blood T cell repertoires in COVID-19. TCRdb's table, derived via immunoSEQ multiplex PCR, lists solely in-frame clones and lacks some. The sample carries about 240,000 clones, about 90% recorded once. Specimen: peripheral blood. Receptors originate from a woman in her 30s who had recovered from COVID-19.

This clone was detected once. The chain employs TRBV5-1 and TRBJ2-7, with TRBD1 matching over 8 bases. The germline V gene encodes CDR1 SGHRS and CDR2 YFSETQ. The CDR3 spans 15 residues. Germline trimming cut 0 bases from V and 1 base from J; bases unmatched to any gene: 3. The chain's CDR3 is CASSLGQGRSYEQYF. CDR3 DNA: TGCGCCAGCAGCTTGGGACAGGGGCGTTCCTACGAGCAGTACTTC.

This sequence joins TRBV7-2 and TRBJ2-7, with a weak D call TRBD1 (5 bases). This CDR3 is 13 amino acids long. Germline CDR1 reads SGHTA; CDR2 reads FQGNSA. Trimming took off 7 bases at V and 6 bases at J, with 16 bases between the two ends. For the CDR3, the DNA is TGTGCCAGCACCATAAAAGGGGTAGGCGAGCAGTACTTC. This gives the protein CASTIKGVGEQYF.

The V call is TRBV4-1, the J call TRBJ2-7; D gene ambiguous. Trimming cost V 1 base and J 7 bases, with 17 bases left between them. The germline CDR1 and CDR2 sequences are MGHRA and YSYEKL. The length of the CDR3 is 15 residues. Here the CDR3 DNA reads TGCGCCAGCAGCCAAGCCTACGATTCTTTTATGGAGCAGTACTTC. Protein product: CASSQAYDSFMEQYF.

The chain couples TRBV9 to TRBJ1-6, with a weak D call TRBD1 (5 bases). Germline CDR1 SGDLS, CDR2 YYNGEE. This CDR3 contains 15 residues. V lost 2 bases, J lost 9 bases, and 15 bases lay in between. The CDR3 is CASSVQDFRGSPLHF. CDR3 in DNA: TGTGCCAGCAGCGTCCAGGATTTTAGGGGTTCACCCCTCCACTTT.

CDR3 nucleotides: TGTGCCAGCAGCCAACTTAGCGGGCCAAAAGAGACCCAGTACTTC. Amino acid sequence: CASSQLSGPKETQYF. The gene calls are TRBV3-1 (or the pseudogene TRBV3-2) and TRBJ2-5, with 7 nucleotides matching TRBD2. With 2 bases clipped from V and 3 bases from J, the junction kept 6 bases outside the gene matches. The CDR3 is 15 amino acids. Germline V gene sequence: CDR1 LGHDT, CDR2 YNNKEL (reference sequence).

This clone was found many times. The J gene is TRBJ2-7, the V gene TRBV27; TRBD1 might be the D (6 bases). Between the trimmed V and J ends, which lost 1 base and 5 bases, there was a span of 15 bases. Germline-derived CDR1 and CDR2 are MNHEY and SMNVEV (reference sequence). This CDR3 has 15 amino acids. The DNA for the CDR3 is TGTGCCAGCAGTTTATTGGGCAGGGGTGGCCACGAGCAGTACTTC. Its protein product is CASSLLGRGGHEQYF.

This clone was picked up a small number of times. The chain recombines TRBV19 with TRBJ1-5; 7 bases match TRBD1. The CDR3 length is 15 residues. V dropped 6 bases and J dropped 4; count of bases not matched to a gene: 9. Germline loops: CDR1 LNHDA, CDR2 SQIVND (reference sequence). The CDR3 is CASRRPGQVNQPQHF. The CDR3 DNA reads TGTGCCAGTAGACGCCCTGGACAGGTTAATCAGCCCCAGCATTTT.

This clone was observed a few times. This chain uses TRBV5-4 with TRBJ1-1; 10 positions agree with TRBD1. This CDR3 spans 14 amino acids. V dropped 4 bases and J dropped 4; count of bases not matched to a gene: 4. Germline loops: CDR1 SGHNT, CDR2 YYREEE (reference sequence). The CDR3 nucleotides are TGTGCCAGCAGCCCGGGGGACAGGGGCACTGAAGCTTTCTTT. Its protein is CASSPGDRGTEAFF.

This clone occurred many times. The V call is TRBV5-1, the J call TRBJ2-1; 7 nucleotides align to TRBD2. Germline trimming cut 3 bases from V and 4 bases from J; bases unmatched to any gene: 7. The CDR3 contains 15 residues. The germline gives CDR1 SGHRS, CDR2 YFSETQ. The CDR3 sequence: CASSSDGTTYNEQFF. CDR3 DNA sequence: TGCGCCAGCAGCTCGGACGGGACTACATACAATGAGCAGTTCTTC.

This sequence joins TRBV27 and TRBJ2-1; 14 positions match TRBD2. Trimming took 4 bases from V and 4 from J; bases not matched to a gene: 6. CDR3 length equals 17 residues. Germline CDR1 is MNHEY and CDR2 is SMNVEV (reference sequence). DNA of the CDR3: TGTGCCAGCAGTTCGACTAGCGGGGGGGCTTGGTACAATGAGCAGTTCTTC. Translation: CASSSTSGGAWYNEQFF.

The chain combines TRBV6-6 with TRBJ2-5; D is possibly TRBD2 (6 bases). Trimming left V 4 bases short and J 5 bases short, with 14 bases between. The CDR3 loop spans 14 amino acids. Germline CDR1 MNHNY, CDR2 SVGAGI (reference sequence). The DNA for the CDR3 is TGTGCCAGCAGTTGGGGACTTGCGGGGGAGACCCAGTACTTC. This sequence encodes CASSWGLAGETQYF.

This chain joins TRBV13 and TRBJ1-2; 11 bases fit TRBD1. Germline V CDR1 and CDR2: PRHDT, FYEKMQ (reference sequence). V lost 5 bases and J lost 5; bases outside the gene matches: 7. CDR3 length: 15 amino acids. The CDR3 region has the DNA TGTGCCAGCAGCACGCGGACAGGGGGCTGGTATGGCTACACCTTC. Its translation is CASSTRTGGWYGYTF.

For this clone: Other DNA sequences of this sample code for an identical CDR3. As DNA, the CDR3 is TGTGCCAGTAGTACAGGGTTGAACACTGAAGCTTTCTTT. Translated, it gives CASSTGLNTEAFF. J is TRBJ1-1 and V is TRBV19; TRBD1 is a possible D gene (5 bases). This CDR3 is 13 amino acids long. V lost 4 bases to trimming and J lost 0 bases, with 6 bases between them. The germline V gene has CDR1 LNHDA and CDR2 SQIVND (reference sequence).

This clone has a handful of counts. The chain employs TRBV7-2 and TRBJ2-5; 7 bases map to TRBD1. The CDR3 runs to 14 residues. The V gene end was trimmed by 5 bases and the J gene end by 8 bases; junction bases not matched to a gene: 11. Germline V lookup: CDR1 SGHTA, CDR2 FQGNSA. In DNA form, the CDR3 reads TGTGCCAGCAGCCGGGACAGCCTAATAGACACCCAGTACTTC. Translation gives CASSRDSLIDTQYF.

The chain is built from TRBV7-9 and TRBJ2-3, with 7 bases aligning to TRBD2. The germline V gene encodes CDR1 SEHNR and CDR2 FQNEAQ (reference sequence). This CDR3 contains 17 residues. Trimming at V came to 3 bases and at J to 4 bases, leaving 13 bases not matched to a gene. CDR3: CASSLGRGGSLADTQYF. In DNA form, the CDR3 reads TGTGCCAGCAGCTTGGGGAGGGGAGGAAGCCTCGCAGATACGCAGTATTTT. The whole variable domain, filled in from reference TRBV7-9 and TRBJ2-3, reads DTGVSQNPRHKITKRGQNVTFRCDPISEHNRLYWYRQTLGQGPEFLTYFQNEAQLEKSRLLSDRFSAERPKGSFSTLEIQRTEQGDSAMYLCASSLGRGGSLADTQYFGPGTRLTVL.

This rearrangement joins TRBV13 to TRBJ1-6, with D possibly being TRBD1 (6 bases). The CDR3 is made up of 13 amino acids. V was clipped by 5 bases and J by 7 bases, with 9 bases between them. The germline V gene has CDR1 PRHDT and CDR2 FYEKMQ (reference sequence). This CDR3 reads CASSKGGNSPLHF. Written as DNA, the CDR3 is TGTGCCAGCAGCAAGGGGGGGAATTCACCCCTCCACTTT.

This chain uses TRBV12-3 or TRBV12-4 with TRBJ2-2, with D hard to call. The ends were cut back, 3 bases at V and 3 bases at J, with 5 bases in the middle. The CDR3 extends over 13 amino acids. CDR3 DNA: TGTGCCAGCAGTTTTGTCGACACCGGGGAGCTGTTTTTT. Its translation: CASSFVDTGELFF.

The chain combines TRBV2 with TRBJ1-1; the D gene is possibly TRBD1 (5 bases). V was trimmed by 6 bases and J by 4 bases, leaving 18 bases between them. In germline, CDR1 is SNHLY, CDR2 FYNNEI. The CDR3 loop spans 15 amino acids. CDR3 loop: CASRRDGGLGTEAFF. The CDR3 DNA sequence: TGTGCCAGCAGGAGAGATGGGGGGTTGGGCACTGAAGCTTTCTTT.